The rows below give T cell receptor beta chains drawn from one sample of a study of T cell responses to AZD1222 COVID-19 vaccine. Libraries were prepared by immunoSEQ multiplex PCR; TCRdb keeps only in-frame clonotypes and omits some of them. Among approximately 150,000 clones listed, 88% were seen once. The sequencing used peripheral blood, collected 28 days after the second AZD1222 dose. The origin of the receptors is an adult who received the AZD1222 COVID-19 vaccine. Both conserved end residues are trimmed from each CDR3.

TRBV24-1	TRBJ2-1	ATSDTGPSYNEQF
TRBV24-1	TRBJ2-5	ATSGTGEGETQY
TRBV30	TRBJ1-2	AWTLGTPVNYGYT
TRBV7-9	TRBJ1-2	ASGTGPYGYT
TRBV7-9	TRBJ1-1	ATGWTEAF
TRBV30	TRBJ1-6	AWRGQLSPLH
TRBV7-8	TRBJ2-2	ASSSSVGGGTGELF
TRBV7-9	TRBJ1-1	ASSSGQGKKGWTEAF
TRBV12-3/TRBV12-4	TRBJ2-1	ASSFNRGNEQF
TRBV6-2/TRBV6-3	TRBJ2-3	ASSPRTITDTQY
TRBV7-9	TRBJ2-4	ASSPNELTGQLAKNIQY
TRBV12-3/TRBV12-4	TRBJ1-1	ASSFLGARAF
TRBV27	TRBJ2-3	ASSLSRGDTQY
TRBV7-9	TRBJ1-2	ASSPTRKMIYGYT
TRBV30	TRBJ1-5	AWSLDSNQPQH
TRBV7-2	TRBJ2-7	ASTLDSSSYEQY
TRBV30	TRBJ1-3	AWALSGYSGNTIY
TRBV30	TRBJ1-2	AWGRGGGINYGYT
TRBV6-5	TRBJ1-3	ASIGRSGNTIY
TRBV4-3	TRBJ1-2	ASSQALGQFYGYT
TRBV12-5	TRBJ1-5	ASGLTGGNQPQH
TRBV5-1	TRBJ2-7	ASSSAGGPAYEQY
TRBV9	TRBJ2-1	ASSASGGAFDEQF
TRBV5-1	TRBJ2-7	ASSFSQSEQY
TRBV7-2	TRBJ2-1	ASSLTPLTTEQF
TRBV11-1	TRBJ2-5	ASSPDLQTQY
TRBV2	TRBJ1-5	ASSELYQPQH
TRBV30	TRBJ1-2	AWRGVNYGYT
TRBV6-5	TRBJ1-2	ASSYSNINQGYT
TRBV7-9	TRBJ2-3	ASSLNLQGSDTQY
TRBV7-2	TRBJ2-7	ASSPRPGPYEQY
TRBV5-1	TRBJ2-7	ASSLAGDTPNEQY
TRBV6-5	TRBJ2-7	ASSYSSGTGIYGQY
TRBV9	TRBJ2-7	ASSYSGSSYEQY
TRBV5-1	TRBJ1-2	ASSPAGQGGGGSNYGYT
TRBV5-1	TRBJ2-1	ASSLVVVGARLPNEQF
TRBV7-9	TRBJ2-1	ASSLIGETEKDEQF
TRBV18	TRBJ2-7	ASSPPSYEQY
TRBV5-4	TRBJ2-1	ASSLEGLTALYNEQF
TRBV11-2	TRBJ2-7	ASSSQGGPGQY
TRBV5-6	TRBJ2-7	ASSLLGQDYEQY
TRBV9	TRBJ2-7	ASSVVASSYEQY
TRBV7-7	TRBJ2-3	ASSPRGDPDTQY
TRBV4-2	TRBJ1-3	ASSQDLRSSGNTIY
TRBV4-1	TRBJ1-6	ASSQGRGLDPYNSPLH
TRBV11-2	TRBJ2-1	ASSLMMGATYNEQF
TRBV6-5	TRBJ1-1	ASRGTDRAQEAF
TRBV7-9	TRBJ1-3	ASTAADRSGNTIY
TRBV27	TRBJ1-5	ASSQQRNQPQH
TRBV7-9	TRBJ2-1	ASSIYPLENEQF
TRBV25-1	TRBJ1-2	ASSVMTGGNGYT
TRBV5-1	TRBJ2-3	ASSFAASGEERPTQY
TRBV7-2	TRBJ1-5	ASSSARGPQH